This TCR beta chain was identified during a study of T cells in Graves' hyperthyroidism and ophthalmopathy. Findings and caveats of the study: The model made its ophthalmopathy prediction, and onset followed a median approximately six months later. Most thyroid clonotypes expanded above 0.001 appeared in blood too.

Germline loops: CDR1 SGHNT, CDR2 YENEEA. The V end lost 3 bases, the J end lost 6 bases, and 17 bases lay between the germline ends. This CDR3 spans 15 amino acids. Patients showing uncontrolled infection, other autoimmune disease, pregnancy or lactation were ineligible. Clinicians diagnosed patients from clinical symptoms, serum thyroxine and TRAb, thyroid ultrasound and orbital computed tomography. RNA transcripts yielded amplified TCR beta CDR3 regions. Primed by the HTBI set, a first-round RT-PCR was run on the TCR CDR3. TCRdb itself ran the multiplex PCR reads through MiXCR, one entry per CDR3 protein. The sample has some 740,000 distinct CDR3 sequences; about 15% are singletons. This clonotype appeared a few times. The antigen is not known.

This clonotype was obtained from a woman younger than 30 with Graves' hyperthyroidism. The sequenced sample consisted of blood. The chain has TRBV11-3 and TRBJ1-1, with D perhaps TRBD1 (5 bases). CDR3 nucleotide sequence: TGTGCCAGCAGCTTCTCCCCGGGGGGAGTCCCTGAAGCTTTCTTT. Translated, it gives CASSFSPGGVPEAFF.